This note documents a single T cell receptor beta chain sequence. Assay: immunoSEQ multiplex PCR; the TCRdb copy retains only in-frame clones and omits some. Found here are more than 85,000 clones, roughly 86% of them singletons; the top ten hold around 10%. The CDR3 sequence is 16 residues long. The germline V gene has CDR1 SGDLS and CDR2 YYNGEE. V trimming: 3 bases; J trimming: 5 bases; junction bases outside the gene matches: 11. These data belong to a study of blood T cell repertoires in COVID-19. This receptor was obtained from a middle-aged man with active or convalescent COVID-19. Source material: peripheral blood. This chain links TRBV9 with TRBJ2-3, with 8 positions matching TRBD2. The CDR3 DNA reads as TGTGCCAGCAGCGCGTCGGGAGGGGGGCTCGGAGATACGCAGTATTTT. This sequence encodes CASSASGGGLGDTQYF.